The 8 T cell receptor beta chains listed next were all sequenced from one sample in a study of CD8 T cells in Susac syndrome. Reverse transcription of roughly 0.45 to 1 ug RNA used random hexamers. TCRdb analysed the immunoSEQ multiplex PCR reads with MiXCR anew, one entry per CDR3 protein. Of approximately 170,000 distinct CDR3 sequences listed, approximately 94% are singletons. Specimen: CD4+ T cells from PBMCs. The receptors were gathered from a human donor with multiple sclerosis.

J is TRBJ2-2 and V is TRBV24-1, with D perhaps TRBD1 (5 bases). CDR1 KGHDR and CDR2 SFDVKD come from the germline V gene. Trimming shortened V by 9 bases and J by 7 bases, and 11 bases separated the two germline ends. This CDR3 is 12 amino acids long. In nucleotides, the CDR3 is TGTGCCACCCAGGGCCCCGGCGGGGAGCTGTTTTTT. Amino acid sequence: CATQGPGGELFF.

The V call is TRBV6-5, the J call TRBJ1-2; TRBD1 might be the D (5 bases). The CDR3 has 17 residues. V shed 1 base and J shed 1 base, with 16 bases lying between them. CDR1 is MNHEY, CDR2 SVGAGI, per germline. The CDR3 sequence: CASSYFSIWRGNYGYTF. The DNA for the CDR3 is TGTGCCAGCAGTTACTTTTCCATTTGGAGGGGTAACTATGGCTACACCTTC.

The chain uses TRBV29-1 and TRBJ1-1; TRBD1 aligns across 7 bases. Losses at the gene ends were 6 bases for V and 4 bases for J; bases not matched to a gene: 5. The germline gives CDR1 SQVTM, CDR2 ANQGSEA. The CDR3 has 12 amino acids. The DNA of the CDR3 is TGCAGCGTCCCAGGGGGTAGCACTGAAGCTTTCTTT. Residues: CSVPGGSTEAFF.

The J gene is TRBJ1-4, the V gene TRBV20-1; D is possibly TRBD1 (5 bases). Germline CDR1 reads DFQATT; CDR2 reads SNEGSKA (reference sequence). Deletions cut 5 bases from V and 7 bases from J, with 11 bases between. The CDR3 is made up of 12 amino acids. The CDR3 sequence is CSARTRLEKLFF. DNA of the CDR3: TGCAGTGCTCGGACAAGGCTTGAAAAACTGTTTTTT.

The chain uses TRBV29-1 and TRBJ2-2; no reliable D call. Germline CDR1 reads SQVTM; CDR2 reads ANQGSEA. This CDR3 has 11 residues. Trimming left V 6 bases short and J 6 bases short, with 8 bases between. CDR3 region: CSVGRAGELFF. The CDR3, as DNA: TGCAGCGTCGGACGCGCCGGGGAGCTGTTTTTT.

The chain is built from TRBV30 and TRBJ2-1; the D call may be TRBD1 or TRBD2 (5 bases each). Germline loops: CDR1 GTSNPN, CDR2 SVGIG (reference sequence). The length of the CDR3 is 15 residues. Between the trimmed V and J ends, which lost 2 bases and 10 bases, there was a span of 21 bases. The CDR3 nucleotides are TGTGCCTGGAGTTTAAGGCTGGGACGGGAAAGGGAGCAGTTCTTC. It encodes CAWSLRLGREREQFF.

This sequence joins TRBV2 and TRBJ2-2; 11 bases map to TRBD2. V lost 9 bases and J lost 5; bases outside the gene matches: 11. This CDR3 has 16 residues. Germline V CDR1 and CDR2: SNHLY, FYNNEI. The CDR3 coding sequence is TGTGCCAGGACAGGGCGGTCTAGCGGGAGGACCGGGGAGCTGTTTTTT. Its translation: CARTGRSSGRTGELFF.

V and J are TRBV13 and TRBJ1-1; tentatively, D is TRBD1 (6 bases). Trimming left V 0 bases short and J 6 bases short, with 11 bases between. CDR1 and CDR2 from the germline V gene are PRHDT and FYEKMQ (reference sequence). The CDR3 totals 14 residues. Here the CDR3 DNA reads TGTGCCAGCAGCTTAGGACAGGGTAATGCTGAAGCTTTCTTT. This sequence encodes CASSLGQGNAEAFF.